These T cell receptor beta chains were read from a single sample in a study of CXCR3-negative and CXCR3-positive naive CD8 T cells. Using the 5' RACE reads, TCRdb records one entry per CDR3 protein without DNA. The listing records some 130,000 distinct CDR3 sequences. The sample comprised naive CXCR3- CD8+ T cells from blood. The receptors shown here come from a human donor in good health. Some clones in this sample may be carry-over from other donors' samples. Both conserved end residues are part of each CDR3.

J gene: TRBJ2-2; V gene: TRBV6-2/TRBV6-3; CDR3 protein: CASSYGVTGELFF
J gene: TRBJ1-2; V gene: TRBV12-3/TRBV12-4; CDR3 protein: CAIPKLHGYTF
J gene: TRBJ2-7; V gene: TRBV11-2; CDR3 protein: CASSLEITRTGIFYEQYF
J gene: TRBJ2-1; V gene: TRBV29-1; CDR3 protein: CSGEDSDEQFF
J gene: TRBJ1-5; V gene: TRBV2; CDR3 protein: CASSEFGGYSNQPQHF
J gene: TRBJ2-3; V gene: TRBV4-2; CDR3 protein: CASSQRGSGSEGLSDTQYF
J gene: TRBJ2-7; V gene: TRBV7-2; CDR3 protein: CASSLGGYGEQYF
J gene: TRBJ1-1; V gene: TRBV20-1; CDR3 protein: CSARDSGGAITEAFF
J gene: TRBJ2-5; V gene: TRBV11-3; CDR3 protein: CASSAGLAGKETQYF
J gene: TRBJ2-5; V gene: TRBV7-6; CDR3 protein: CASSPYAGLETQYF
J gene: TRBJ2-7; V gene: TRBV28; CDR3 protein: CASGLASTYEQYF
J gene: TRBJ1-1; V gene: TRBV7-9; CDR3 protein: CANTGEGNTEAFF
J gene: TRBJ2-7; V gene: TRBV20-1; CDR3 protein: CRGDRDEAHEQYF
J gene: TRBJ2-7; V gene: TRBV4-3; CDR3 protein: CASSPSRGRAYEQYF
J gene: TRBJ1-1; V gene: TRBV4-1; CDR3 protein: CASIPTGATEAFF
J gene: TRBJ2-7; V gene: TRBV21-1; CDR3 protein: CASSITQTSGRAGEQYF
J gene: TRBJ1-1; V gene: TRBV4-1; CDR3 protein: CASSRQGGRQNTEAFF
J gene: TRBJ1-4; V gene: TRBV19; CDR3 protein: CATTTYGIEGEKLFF
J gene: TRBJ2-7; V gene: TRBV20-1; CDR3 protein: CSARDRDSSYEQYF
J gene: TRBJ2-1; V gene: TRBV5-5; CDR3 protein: CASSLGILAGSDEQFF
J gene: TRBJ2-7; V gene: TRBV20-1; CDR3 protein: CSARPRTSGVTYEQYF
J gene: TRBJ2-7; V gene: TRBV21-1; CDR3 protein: CASSKDDYEQYF
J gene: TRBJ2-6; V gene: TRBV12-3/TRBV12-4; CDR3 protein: CASSLGTRQGIPGAGANVLTF
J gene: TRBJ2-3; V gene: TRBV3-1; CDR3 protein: CASSLYQPTITTDTQYF
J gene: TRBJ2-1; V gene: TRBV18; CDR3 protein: CASSPNSQGSYNEQFF
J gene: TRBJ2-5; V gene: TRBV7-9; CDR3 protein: CASSSEMRETQYF
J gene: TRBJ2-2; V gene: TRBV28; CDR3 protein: CASSFLRDSPGELFF
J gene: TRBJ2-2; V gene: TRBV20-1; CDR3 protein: CSASDRDRGDTGELFF
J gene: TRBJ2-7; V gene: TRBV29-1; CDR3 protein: CSVTEGTSHYEQYF
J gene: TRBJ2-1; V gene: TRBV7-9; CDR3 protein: CASSLGTSGANNEQFF
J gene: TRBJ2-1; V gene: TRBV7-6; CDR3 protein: CASSYRGNEQFF
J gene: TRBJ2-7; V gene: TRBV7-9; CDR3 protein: CASSPVSSYEQYF
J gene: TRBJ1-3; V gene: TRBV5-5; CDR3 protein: CASSHPLRDPGNTIYF
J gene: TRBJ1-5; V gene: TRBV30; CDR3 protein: CAWSIGEESQPQHF
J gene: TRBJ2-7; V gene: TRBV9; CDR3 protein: CASSVATGDYEQYF
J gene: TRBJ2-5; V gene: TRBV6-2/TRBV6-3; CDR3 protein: CASSYSSAGETQYF
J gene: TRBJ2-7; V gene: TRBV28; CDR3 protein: CASSTFGLLGEQYF
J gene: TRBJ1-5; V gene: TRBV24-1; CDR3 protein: CATSDLNQPQHF
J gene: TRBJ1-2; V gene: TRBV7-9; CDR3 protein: CASSRTGGAYGYTF
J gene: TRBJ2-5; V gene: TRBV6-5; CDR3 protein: CASSYFDRGIGTQYF
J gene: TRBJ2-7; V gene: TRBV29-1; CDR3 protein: CSVVASGSEQYF
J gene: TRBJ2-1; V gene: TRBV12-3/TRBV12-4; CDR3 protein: CASSFAGGLNEQFF
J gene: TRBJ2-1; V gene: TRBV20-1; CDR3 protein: CSAREIGLEYNEQFF
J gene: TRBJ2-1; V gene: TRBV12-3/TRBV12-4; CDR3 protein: CASSTGLAIIEQFF
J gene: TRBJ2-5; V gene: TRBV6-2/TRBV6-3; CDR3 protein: CATTLRADQETQYF
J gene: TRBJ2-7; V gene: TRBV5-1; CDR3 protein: CASSLEPGLVSSYEQYF
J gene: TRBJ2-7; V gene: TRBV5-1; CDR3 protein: CASSLGGSESLYF
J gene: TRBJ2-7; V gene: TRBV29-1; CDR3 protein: CSDPDRGLHEQYF
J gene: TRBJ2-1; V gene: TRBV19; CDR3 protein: CASSIAGGDYNEQFF
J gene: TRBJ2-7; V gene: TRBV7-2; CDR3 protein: CASSLVESSYEQYF
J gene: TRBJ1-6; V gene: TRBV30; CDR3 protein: CACKGPNNSPLHF
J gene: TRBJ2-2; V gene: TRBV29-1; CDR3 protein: CRVEGTGIAGELFF
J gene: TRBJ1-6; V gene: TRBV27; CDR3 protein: CASSWAGSYNSPLHF
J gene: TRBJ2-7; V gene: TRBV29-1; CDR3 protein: CSVEWAASGGYEQYF
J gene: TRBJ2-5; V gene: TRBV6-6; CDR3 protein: CASSHPRETQYF
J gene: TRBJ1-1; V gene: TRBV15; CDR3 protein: CATSPGTGGGTEAFF
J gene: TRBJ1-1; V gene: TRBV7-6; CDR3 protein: CASSLGPVGTEAFF
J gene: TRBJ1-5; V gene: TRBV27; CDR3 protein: CASSFSGGQPQHF
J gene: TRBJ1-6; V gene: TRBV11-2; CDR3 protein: CASSLFGISMGDSPLHF
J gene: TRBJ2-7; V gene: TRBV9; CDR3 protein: CASSVGTGVWDEQYF